This TCR beta chain is from a study of cytomegalovirus exposure and HLA in healthy donors. Study summary: Of all 400 or so donors who were genotyped, roughly 83% belonged to the Caucasian-associated ancestry cluster.

A note on this clone: No antigen is known for it.

Study-level results: Later analysis indicated greater clonal expansion among HLA-associated TCR beta chains than among equally common other chains. Later work found most CMV-associated TCR beta chains apparently HLA-restricted. Reportedly, TCR beta sequences accurately predicted HLA-A and HLA-B alleles in most subjects.

The PCR was carried out with 60 Vbeta primers and 13 Jbeta primers. Produced via immunoSEQ multiplex PCR; TCRdb's table is partial and in-frame only. Its listing shows 50,000 to 75,000 clones. In germline, CDR1 is SGHRS, CDR2 YFSETQ. The CDR3 consists of 15 residues. V lost 0 bases and J lost 0, with 4 bases in between. The sequenced sample consisted of PBMCs. The rearrangement links TRBV5-1 to TRBJ1-6, with D unresolved. The TCR comes from a young woman in good health and CMV-seronegative. The CDR3 nucleotides are TGCGCCAGCAGCTTGGAGAGCTCCTATAATTCACCCCTCCACTTT. Translated: CASSLESSYNSPLHF.